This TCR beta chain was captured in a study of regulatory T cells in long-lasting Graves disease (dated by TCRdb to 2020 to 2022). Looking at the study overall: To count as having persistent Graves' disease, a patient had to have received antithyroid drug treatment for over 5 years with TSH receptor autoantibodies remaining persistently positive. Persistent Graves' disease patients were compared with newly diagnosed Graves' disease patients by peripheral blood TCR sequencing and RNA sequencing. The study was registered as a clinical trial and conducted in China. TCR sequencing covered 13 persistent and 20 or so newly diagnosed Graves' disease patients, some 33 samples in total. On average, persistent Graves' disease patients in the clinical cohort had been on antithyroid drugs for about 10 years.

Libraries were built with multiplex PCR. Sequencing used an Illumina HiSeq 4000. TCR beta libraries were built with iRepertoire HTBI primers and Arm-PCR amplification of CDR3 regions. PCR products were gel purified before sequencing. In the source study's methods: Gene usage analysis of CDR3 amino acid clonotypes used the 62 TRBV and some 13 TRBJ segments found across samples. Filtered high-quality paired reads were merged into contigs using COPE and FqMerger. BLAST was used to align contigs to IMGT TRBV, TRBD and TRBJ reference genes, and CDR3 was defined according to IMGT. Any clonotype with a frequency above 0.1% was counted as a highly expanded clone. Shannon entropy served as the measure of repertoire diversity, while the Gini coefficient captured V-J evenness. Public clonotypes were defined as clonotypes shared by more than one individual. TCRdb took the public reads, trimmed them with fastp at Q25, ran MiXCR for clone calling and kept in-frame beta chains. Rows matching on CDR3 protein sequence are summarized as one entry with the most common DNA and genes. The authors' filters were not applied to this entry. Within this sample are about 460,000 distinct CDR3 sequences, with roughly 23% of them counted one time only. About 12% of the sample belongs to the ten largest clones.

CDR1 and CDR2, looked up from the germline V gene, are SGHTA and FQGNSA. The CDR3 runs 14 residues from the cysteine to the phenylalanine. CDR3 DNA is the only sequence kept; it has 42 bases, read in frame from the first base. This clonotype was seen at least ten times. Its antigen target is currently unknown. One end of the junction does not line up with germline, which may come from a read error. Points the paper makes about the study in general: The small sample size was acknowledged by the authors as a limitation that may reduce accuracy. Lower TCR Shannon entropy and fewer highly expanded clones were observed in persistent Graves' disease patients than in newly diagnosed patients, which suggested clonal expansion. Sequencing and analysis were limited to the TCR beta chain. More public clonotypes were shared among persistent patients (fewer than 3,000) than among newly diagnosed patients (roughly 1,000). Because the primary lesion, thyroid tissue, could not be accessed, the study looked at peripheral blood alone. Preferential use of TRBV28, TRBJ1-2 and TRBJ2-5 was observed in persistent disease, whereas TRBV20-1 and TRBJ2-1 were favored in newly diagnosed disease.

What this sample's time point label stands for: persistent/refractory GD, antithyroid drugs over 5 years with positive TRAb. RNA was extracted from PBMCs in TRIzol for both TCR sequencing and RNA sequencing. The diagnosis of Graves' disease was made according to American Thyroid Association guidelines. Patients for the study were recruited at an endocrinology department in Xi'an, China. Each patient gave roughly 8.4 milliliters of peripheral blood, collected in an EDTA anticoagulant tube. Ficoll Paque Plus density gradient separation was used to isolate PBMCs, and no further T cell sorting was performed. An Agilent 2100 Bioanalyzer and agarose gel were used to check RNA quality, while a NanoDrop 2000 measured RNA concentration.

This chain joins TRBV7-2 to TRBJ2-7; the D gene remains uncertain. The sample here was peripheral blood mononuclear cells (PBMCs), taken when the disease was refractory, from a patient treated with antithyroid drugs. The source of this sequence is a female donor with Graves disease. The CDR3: CASSLDPSSYEHYF. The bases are TGTGCCAGCAGCTTAGATCCAAGCTCCTACGAGCACTACTTC.